The 27 T cell receptor beta chains in this list originate from one sample, sequenced in a study of beta chain features in type 1 diabetes. Every isolated RNA sample was fully reverse transcribed, so sequencing captured expressed TCRB transcripts. Clones were sequenced by immunoSEQ multiplex PCR, and TCRdb holds only the in-frame ones, with some missing. The data show some 360,000 clones, about 18% seen once. The material sequenced was naive CD4+ T cells from blood. The receptors here all came from a woman between 18 and 30 years old in good health.

This clone was counted a few times. The chain links TRBV2 to TRBJ2-7; TRBD2 agrees at 14 bases. Trimming took 5 bases from V and 8 from J; bases not matched to a gene: 8. The germline V gene encodes CDR1 SNHLY and CDR2 FYNNEI. This CDR3 has 15 residues. CDR3 sequence (DNA): TGTGCCAGCAGTCCCGGGACTAGCGGGAGAGGAAAGCAGTACTTC. Translated: CASSPGTSGRGKQYF.

This clone was seen more than once but under ten times. In DNA, the CDR3 is TGCGCCAGCATTAATACCAGGGCGAACACTGAAGCTTTCTTT. Its protein is CASINTRANTEAFF. The V call is TRBV4-1, the J call TRBJ1-1; a weak D match, TRBD1 (5 bases). Germline V gene sequence: CDR1 MGHRA, CDR2 YSYEKL. The CDR3 has 14 amino acids. The V end was cut by 7 bases, the J end by 1 base, with 13 bases between.

This rearrangement joins TRBV30 to TRBJ1-6, with D perhaps TRBD1 (6 bases). The germline CDR1 and CDR2 sequences are GTSNPN and SVGIG (reference sequence). Trimming pared 6 bases from V and 6 bases from J, leaving 18 bases between. This CDR3 is 15 amino acids long. CDR3 loop: CACTTGTTFNSPLHF. CDR3 nucleotides: TGTGCCTGTACTACCGGGACAACTTTTAATTCACCCCTCCACTTT.

This clone has a handful of counts. The gene calls are TRBV15 and TRBJ2-7; TRBD2 aligns across 11 bases. Trimming took 8 bases from V and 5 from J; bases not matched to a gene: 5. The CDR3 loop spans 13 amino acids. Germline V gene lookup returns CDR1 LNHNV and CDR2 YYDKDF (reference sequence). The chain's CDR3 is CATRSGRANEQYF. The CDR3 DNA follows: TGTGCCACCCGTAGCGGGAGGGCCAACGAGCAGTACTTC.

This clone was detected only a few times. J is TRBJ2-2 and V is TRBV19, with TRBD1 matching 11 bases. Germline V lookup: CDR1 LNHDA, CDR2 SQIVND (reference sequence). The J segment lost 6 bases and the V segment lost 5 bases, leaving 5 bases of the junction unmatched. The CDR3 covers 15 residues. DNA for the CDR3: TGTGCCAGTAGTGGAGGGACAGGGGGGTCCGGGGAGCTGTTTTTT. This translates into CASSGGTGGSGELFF.

The rearrangement joins TRBV15 to TRBJ1-2; D gene ambiguous. CDR1 is LNHNV, CDR2 YYDKDF, per germline (reference sequence). The length of the CDR3 is 15 residues. The germline V and J ends were trimmed by 5 bases and 2 bases, with 15 bases remaining between them. The CDR3 spells CATSSGILQNYGYTF. CDR3 coding DNA: TGTGCCACCAGCTCGGGGATACTACAAAACTATGGCTACACCTTC.

As for this clone: Distinct nucleotide sequences in the sample also encode this CDR3. The rearrangement uses TRBV6-5 and TRBJ1-1; no reliable D call. This CDR3 is 11 amino acids long. V lost 2 bases to trimming and J lost 8 bases, with 6 bases between them. Germline V lookup: CDR1 MNHEY, CDR2 SVGAGI. CDR3 DNA sequence: TGTGCCAGCAGTTACGGAGGGGAAGCTTTCTTT. As protein: CASSYGGEAFF.

This clone appeared a few times. The rearrangement links TRBV30 to TRBJ2-3; D remains ambiguous. Germline loops: CDR1 GTSNPN, CDR2 SVGIG (reference sequence). This CDR3 spans 16 amino acids. V was trimmed by 1 base and J by 0 bases, leaving 14 bases between them. The CDR3 loop reads CAWSEGTAPSTDTQYF. CDR3 bases: TGTGCCTGGAGTGAAGGAACAGCTCCTAGCACAGATACGCAGTATTTT.

This clone was found a few times. The chain couples TRBV7-2 to TRBJ2-1, with TRBD2 matching 10 bases. The germline V gene encodes CDR1 SGHTA and CDR2 FQGNSA. Unmatched junction bases numbered 4, after V lost 2 bases and J lost 6 bases. This CDR3 comprises 15 residues. The CDR3 loop reads CASSLLAGASNEQFF. CDR3 DNA: TGTGCCAGCAGCTTACTAGCGGGAGCCAGCAATGAGCAGTTCTTC.

The rearrangement links TRBV6-5 to TRBJ2-7; tentative D call: TRBD1 (6 bases). Germline assignment: CDR1 MNHEY and CDR2 SVGAGI. CDR3 length: 15 amino acids. The V and J ends lost 4 bases and 0 bases respectively, with 13 bases between them. CDR3 coding DNA: TGTGCCAGCAGTTTCATCGGACAGAACTCCTACGAGCAGTACTTC. Amino acids: CASSFIGQNSYEQYF.

This chain joins TRBV7-9 and TRBJ1-2; 7 nucleotides align to TRBD1. J was trimmed by 8 bases and V by 5 bases; bases with no gene match: 8. This CDR3 is 13 amino acids long. CDR1 and CDR2 (germline): SEHNR, FQNEAQ (reference sequence). The CDR3 region is CASSVGRGTGYTF. In DNA, the CDR3 is TGTGCCAGCAGCGTAGGCAGGGGGACGGGCTACACCTTC.

This clone showed up just a few times. CDR3 in DNA: TGTGCCTGGAGTGCCTCCCAGGGGTTCGGGCCCCAGCATTTT. The encoded protein is CAWSASQGFGPQHF. The rearrangement links TRBV30 to TRBJ1-5, with a possible D match to TRBD1 (6 bases). Germline CDR1 GTSNPN, CDR2 SVGIG (reference sequence). The CDR3 has 14 residues. V lost 1 base to trimming and J lost 9 bases, with 16 bases between them.

This sequence joins TRBV5-4 and TRBJ2-1; D might be TRBD2 (6 bases). V was cut by 0 bases and J by 8 bases, with 12 bases left in between. Germline V CDR1 and CDR2: SGHNT, YYREEE (reference sequence). The CDR3 consists of 14 residues. CDR3 in amino acids: CASSLGTTDDEQFF. CDR3 DNA sequence: TGTGCCAGCAGCTTGGGGACTACGGACGATGAGCAGTTCTTC.

The gene calls are TRBV5-4 and TRBJ2-2, with a possible D match to TRBD2 (6 bases). V lost 4 bases, J lost 2 bases, and 12 bases lay in between. The CDR3 sequence is 15 residues long. CDR1 is SGHNT and CDR2 is YYREEE in the germline V gene (reference sequence). CDR3 amino acids: CASSVGLTNTGELFF. The CDR3 nucleotides read TGTGCCAGCAGCGTCGGACTAACTAACACCGGGGAGCTGTTTTTT.

This clone appeared a few times. The chain carries TRBV30 and TRBJ2-7; 10 bases are shared with TRBD1. Germline assignment: CDR1 GTSNPN and CDR2 SVGIG (reference sequence). CDR3 length equals 14 residues. V dropped 2 bases and J dropped 5; count of bases not matched to a gene: 6. The CDR3 nucleotides are TGTGCCTGGAGTTTAAGACAGGGGGCCGACGAGCAGTACTTC. Encoded protein: CAWSLRQGADEQYF.

V usage is TRBV4-3 and J usage is TRBJ2-4; D may be TRBD1 (5 bases). Trimming shortened V by 1 base and J by 5 bases, and 9 bases separated the two germline ends. The CDR3 is 14 residues long. CDR1 is LGHNA and CDR2 is YSLEER in the germline V gene. The CDR3 protein is CASSQAPGQNIQYF. CDR3 nucleotides: TGCGCCAGCAGCCAAGCTCCAGGGCAAAACATTCAGTACTTC.

This clone has more than one count but fewer than ten. V usage is TRBV4-2 and J usage is TRBJ2-5, with 13 positions matching TRBD2. Trimming at V came to 3 bases and at J to 5 bases, leaving 3 bases not matched to a gene. This CDR3 region has 15 residues. The germline CDR1 and CDR2 sequences are LGHNA and YNFKEQ. The CDR3: CASSQGTSGVETQYF. The CDR3 bases are TGTGCCAGCAGCCAGGGGACTAGCGGGGTGGAGACCCAGTACTTC.

CDR3 sequence (DNA): TGTGCCAGCAGCTCCCTAGATACGCAGTATTTT. This sequence encodes CASSSLDTQYF. The V gene is TRBV6-5, the J gene TRBJ2-3, with unresolved D. The germline CDR1 and CDR2 sequences are MNHEY and SVGAGI. V was pared by 6 bases and J by 5 bases, with 6 bases between. The CDR3 has 11 amino acids.

The chain combines TRBV5-1 with TRBJ1-5; 9 bases align to TRBD1. CDR3 length equals 15 residues. The J segment lost 1 base and the V segment lost 4 bases, leaving 3 bases of the junction unmatched. CDR1 and CDR2 from the germline V gene are SGHRS and YFSETQ. The CDR3 loop reads CASSPGTGSNQPQHF. DNA of the CDR3: TGCGCCAGCAGCCCAGGGACAGGGAGCAATCAGCCCCAGCATTTT.

This clone turned up a few times. The V call is TRBV9, the J call TRBJ2-7; D is perhaps TRBD2 (5 bases). V lost 2 bases and J 1 base, leaving 16 bases between the germline ends. This CDR3 has 16 residues. In germline, CDR1 is SGDLS, CDR2 YYNGEE. The DNA of the CDR3 is TGTGCCAGCAGCGTCGCGCCCTCCACGGGGTCCTACGAGCAGTACTTC. Translated: CASSVAPSTGSYEQYF.

The V gene is TRBV2, the J gene TRBJ2-1, with a weak D call TRBD1 (5 bases). V shed 5 bases and J shed 10 bases, with 18 bases lying between them. CDR3 length: 14 residues. Germline V lookup: CDR1 SNHLY, CDR2 FYNNEI. The CDR3 reads CASSIPGSGEEQFF. The CDR3 nucleotides read TGTGCCAGCAGTATCCCAGGGTCAGGCGAAGAGCAGTTCTTC.

This chain links TRBV6-9 with TRBJ1-2, with 7 bases aligning to TRBD1. CDR1 is MNHGY and CDR2 is SVAAGI in the germline V gene. The CDR3 has 19 amino acids. V was clipped by 3 bases and J by 2 bases; unmatched bases: 18. The CDR3, as DNA: TGTGCCAGCAGTTACCCCAACCTACAGGGGTCCCCCCGAAACTATGGCTACACCTTC. Protein: CASSYPNLQGSPRNYGYTF.

This clone was counted between two and nine times. This sequence joins TRBV30 and TRBJ2-1; 10 bases fit TRBD2. V trimming: 2 bases; J trimming: 5 bases; junction bases outside the gene matches: 6. Germline V CDR1 and CDR2: GTSNPN, SVGIG (reference sequence). The CDR3 is 15 amino acids. This CDR3 is CAWSMGLARDNEQFF. The CDR3 region has the DNA TGTGCCTGGAGTATGGGACTAGCGAGAGACAATGAGCAGTTCTTC.

In this sample, this clone turned up a few times. The chain combines TRBV25-1 with TRBJ2-1; 10 bases map to TRBD2. V shed 4 bases, J shed 15 bases, and the junction held 18 bases outside the gene matches. Germline V lookup: CDR1 MGHDK, CDR2 SYGVNS. This CDR3 contains 16 residues. For the CDR3, the DNA is TGTGCCAGCAGTGGGCCCCTGGTGGGTAGCGGGAGGCGGGCGTTCTTC. Protein: CASSGPLVGSGRRAFF.

A word on this clone: One end of the junction does not line up with germline, which may come from a read error. This sequence joins TRBV7-9 and TRBJ2-7; 11 bases match TRBD2. This CDR3 comprises 15 residues. Germline loops: CDR1 SEHNR, CDR2 FQNEAQ (reference sequence). The CDR3: CASSLGTSGQNDQYF. Here the CDR3 DNA reads TGTGCCAGCAGCCTCGGGACTAGCGGACAAAACGACCAGTACTTC.

The rearrangement links TRBV25-1 to TRBJ2-7; no firm D call. Germline V gives CDR1 MGHDK, CDR2 SYGVNS. The CDR3 sequence is 11 residues long. The germline V and J ends were trimmed by 4 bases and 7 bases, with 8 bases remaining between them. The CDR3 region has the DNA TGTGCCAGCAGTGGGGCTGGGGAGCAGTACTTC. It translates to CASSGAGEQYF.

The gene calls are TRBV29-1 and TRBJ1-1; tentatively, D is TRBD1 (5 bases). Germline CDR1 SQVTM, CDR2 ANQGSEA. The germline V and J ends were trimmed by 7 bases and 2 bases, with 11 bases remaining between them. This CDR3 comprises 12 residues. CDR3 protein: CSAEGVNTEAFF. Written as DNA, the CDR3 is TGCAGCGCCGAAGGGGTTAACACTGAAGCTTTCTTT.